The 21 T cell receptor beta chains below were found in one sample sequenced in a study of blood T cell repertoires in COVID-19. The method was immunoSEQ multiplex PCR; TCRdb's version includes in-frame clones alone and lacks a portion of them. This table has over 200,000 clones, less than 90% appearing once. The sample comprised PBMCs or T cells enriched from blood (not recorded which). These receptors came from a woman aged 30 to 39 who had been exposed to COVID-19.

The J gene is TRBJ1-1, the V gene TRBV7-3, with D tentatively TRBD1 (5 bases). This CDR3 has 15 amino acids. The germline gives CDR1 SGHTA, CDR2 FQGTGA. V lost 0 bases, J lost 4 bases, and 12 bases lay in between. The CDR3 DNA reads as TGTGCCAGCAGCTTAACGGCGGCCACAGGCACTGAAGCTTTCTTT. Its protein product is CASSLTAATGTEAFF.

This chain connects TRBV19 to TRBJ1-4, with 7 bases fitting TRBD1. The CDR3 loop spans 19 amino acids. The V segment lost 0 bases and the J segment 0 bases; nucleotides outside the gene matches: 10. Germline V gene data show CDR1 as LNHDA and CDR2 as SQIVND (reference sequence). CDR3 DNA: TGTGCCAGTAGTATAGATCAGGGGACAGCATCTGCAACTAATGAAAAACTGTTTTTT. This sequence encodes CASSIDQGTASATNEKLFF.

The J gene is TRBJ1-1, the V gene TRBV4-1; 8 bases fit TRBD1. The CDR3 covers 18 residues. After removal of 0 bases from V and 1 base from J, the junction contained 10 bases not matched to a gene. Per germline, CDR1 MGHRA and CDR2 YSYEKL. DNA of the CDR3: TGCGCCAGCAGCCAAGAATTGAGGGCTGGGACAGGGAACACTGAAGCTTTCTTT. Translating gives CASSQELRAGTGNTEAFF.

This rearrangement joins TRBV30 to TRBJ2-1; no definite D call. Trimming left V 1 base short and J 6 bases short, with 7 bases between. Germline V CDR1 and CDR2: GTSNPN, SVGIG (reference sequence). The CDR3 length is 12 residues. The CDR3 region is CAWSGPFNEQFF. Here the CDR3 DNA reads TGTGCCTGGAGTGGGCCCTTCAATGAGCAGTTCTTC. Looking up the rest from reference TRBV30 and TRBJ2-1 gives the full variable domain: SQTIHQWPATLVQPVGSPLSLECTVEGTSNPNLYWYRQAAGRGLQLLFYSVGIGQISSEVPQNLSASRPQDRQFILSSKKLLLSDSGFYLCAWSGPFNEQFFGPGTRLTVL.

The rearrangement uses TRBV5-1 and TRBJ2-1; D might be TRBD2 (6 bases). Trimming took 4 bases from V and 4 from J, leaving 9 bases between them. The CDR3 spans 13 residues. The germline V gene has CDR1 SGHRS and CDR2 YFSETQ. The CDR3 protein is CASSVGTYNEQFF. CDR3 nucleotide sequence: TGCGCCAGCAGCGTCGGGACTTACAATGAGCAGTTCTTC.

The chain has TRBV3-1 (or the pseudogene TRBV3-2) and TRBJ2-1; D ambiguous. The CDR3 covers 18 residues. Trimming shortened V by 1 base and J by 8 bases, and 24 bases separated the two germline ends. The germline V gene encodes CDR1 LGHDT and CDR2 YNNKEL (reference sequence). The CDR3 bases are TGTGCCAGCAGCCAAGGAGTACTCGGGTTGAGGATGACCGATGAGCAGTTCTTC. Translated: CASSQGVLGLRMTDEQFF.

The rearrangement uses TRBV7-6 and TRBJ1-3; 7 nucleotides align to TRBD1. CDR1 is SGHVS and CDR2 is FNYEAQ in the germline V gene. The junction had 7 bases not matched to a gene; V was cut back by 5 bases and J by 0 bases. The CDR3 loop spans 16 amino acids. The CDR3: CASSVTGALSGNTIYF. Here the CDR3 DNA reads TGTGCCAGCAGCGTTACAGGGGCCCTCTCTGGAAACACCATATATTTT.

V usage is TRBV2 and J usage is TRBJ1-5; no firm D call. V lost 5 bases and J lost 1, with 9 bases in between. In germline, CDR1 is SNHLY, CDR2 FYNNEI. The CDR3 totals 14 residues. CDR3 protein: CASSSEQSNQPQHF. CDR3 DNA: TGTGCCAGCAGTTCTGAACAGAGCAATCAGCCCCAGCATTTT.

This clone was seen more than once but under ten times. V gene TRBV5-6 combines with J gene TRBJ2-1, with TRBD2 identical over 7 bases. CDR1 and CDR2 (germline): SGHDT, YYEEEE. The CDR3 runs to 16 residues. In nucleotides, the CDR3 is TGTGTTAGTAGTCCTAGCGGTGGGTCTAGGTACAATGAGCAGTTCTTC. The encoded protein is CVSSPSGGSRYNEQFF. The variable domain in full, completed from reference TRBV5-6 and TRBJ2-1, reads DAGVTQSPTHLIKTRGQQVTLRCSPKSGHDTVSWYQQALGQGPQFIFQYYEEEERQRGNFPDRFSGHQFPNYSSELNVNALLLGDSALYLCVSSPSGGSRYNEQFFGPGTRLTVL.

This chain uses TRBV9 with TRBJ2-7; 11 bases match TRBD1. V shed 3 bases and J 6 bases; nucleotides not matched to a gene: 5. This CDR3 contains 14 residues. Germline loops: CDR1 SGDLS, CDR2 YYNGEE. The CDR3 loop is CASSAGTGGVEQYF. Here the CDR3 DNA reads TGTGCCAGCAGCGCAGGGACAGGGGGGGTCGAGCAGTACTTC.

The chain combines TRBV15 with TRBJ1-1, with a weak D call TRBD1 (6 bases). V was pared by 4 bases and J by 6 bases, with 15 bases between. Looked up from germline, CDR1 is LNHNV and CDR2 is YYDKDF (reference sequence). This CDR3 contains 14 residues. CDR3 loop: CATSTGRGTAEAFF. In nucleotides, the CDR3 is TGTGCCACCAGCACCGGGAGGGGGACGGCTGAAGCTTTCTTT.

The rearrangement uses TRBV4-2 and TRBJ2-3; no firm D call. Germline V gives CDR1 LGHNA, CDR2 YNFKEQ. The CDR3 loop spans 14 amino acids. The V end was cut by 3 bases, the J end by 1 base, with 8 bases between. The chain's CDR3 is CASSHEFGTDTQYF. The CDR3 nucleotides read TGTGCCAGCAGCCACGAGTTTGGCACAGATACGCAGTATTTT.

V is TRBV7-6 and J is TRBJ1-2, with D possibly matching TRBD1 (5 bases). The CDR3 has 15 amino acids. CDR1 and CDR2 from the germline V gene are SGHVS and FNYEAQ. V gave up 1 base and J gave up 6 bases, with 15 bases separating them. The CDR3, as DNA: TGTGCCAGCAGCTTAGGGACCCTAGGGGCTGATGGCTACACCTTC. Protein: CASSLGTLGADGYTF. The full variable domain, with the rest looked up from reference TRBV7-6 and TRBJ1-2, is GAGVSQSPRYKVTKRGQDVALRCDPISGHVSLYWYRQALGQGPEFLTYFNYEAQQDKSGLPNDRFSAERPEGSISTLTIQRTEQRDSAMYRCASSLGTLGADGYTFGSGTRLTVV.

The rearrangement uses TRBV5-4 and TRBJ2-7; D is uncertain. The germline V gene has CDR1 SGHNT and CDR2 YYREEE (reference sequence). The CDR3 extends over 13 amino acids. Trimming stripped 5 bases from V and 5 bases from J, with 14 bases between. The CDR3 DNA reads TGTGCCAGCAGTTCCCCGGGTACCGACGAGCAGTACTTC. It translates to CASSSPGTDEQYF.

This rearrangement joins TRBV9 to TRBJ2-7; the D gene is possibly TRBD1 (6 bases). The CDR3 consists of 16 residues. V shed 3 bases and J shed 3 bases, with 19 bases lying between them. From germline, CDR1 is SGDLS and CDR2 YYNGEE. The CDR3 reads CASSEGDTRSIYEQYF. The CDR3 bases are TGTGCCAGCAGCGAGGGGGATACTAGATCAATCTACGAGCAGTACTTC. Complete variable domain (other parts from reference TRBV9 and TRBJ2-7): DSGVTQTPKHLITATGQRVTLRCSPRSGDLSVYWYQQSLDQGLQFLIQYYNGEERAKGNILERFSAQQFPDLHSELNLSSLELGDSALYFCASSEGDTRSIYEQYFGPGTRLTVT.

This chain uses TRBV27 with TRBJ1-2, with TRBD1 as a possible D gene (6 bases). V was pared by 0 bases and J by 4 bases, with 12 bases between. This CDR3 has 15 residues. The germline gives CDR1 MNHEY, CDR2 SMNVEV (reference sequence). CDR3 sequence reads: CASSLSARGAYGYTF. CDR3 coding DNA: TGTGCCAGCAGTTTATCGGCCAGGGGTGCCTATGGCTACACCTTC.

The rearrangement uses TRBV18 and TRBJ2-3; the match to TRBD1 covers 8 bases. CDR3 length equals 15 residues. The germline CDR1 and CDR2 sequences are KGHSH and LQKENI. V lost 3 bases, J lost 4 bases, and 6 bases stayed unmatched. CDR3 bases: TGTGCCAGCTCACCGGGGCAGGGGGCTCCAGATACGCAGTATTTT. It codes for CASSPGQGAPDTQYF.

The J gene is TRBJ2-1, the V gene TRBV10-2, with 7 positions matching TRBD1. In germline, CDR1 is WSHSY, CDR2 SAAADI. Trimming removed 10 bases from V and 5 bases from J; junction bases left unmatched: 11. CDR3 length equals 14 residues. CDR3 bases: TGCGCCACGACAGGGCTACGGGTGGACAATGAGCAGTTCTTC. Protein: CATTGLRVDNEQFF.

The table lists this clone with a count of one. The CDR3 DNA is TGTGCCTGGAGTGGGGCCGAAGAGACCCAGTACTTC. It is translated as CAWSGAEETQYF. The J gene is TRBJ2-5, the V gene TRBV30; D gene ambiguous. The CDR3 is made up of 12 amino acids. Germline CDR1 GTSNPN, CDR2 SVGIG (reference sequence). The V gene lost 1 base and the J gene lost 3 bases, with 6 bases spanning the gap. The full variable domain, in which reference TRBV30 and TRBJ2-5 provide the parts outside the CDR3, is SQTIHQWPATLVQPVGSPLSLECTVEGTSNPNLYWYRQAAGRGLQLLFYSVGIGQISSEVPQNLSASRPQDRQFILSSKKLLLSDSGFYLCAWSGAEETQYFGPGTRLLVL.

This chain uses TRBV20-1 with TRBJ1-4; D gene ambiguous. This CDR3 has 15 residues. V lost 3 bases, J lost 0 bases, and 11 bases lay in between. Germline CDR1 and CDR2: DFQATT and SNEGSKA (reference sequence). The CDR3 loop reads CSASIPGTTNEKLFF. The CDR3 DNA is TGCAGTGCTAGTATACCAGGAACAACTAATGAAAAACTGTTTTTT.

This chain joins TRBV6-2 or TRBV6-3 and TRBJ2-7; 10 bases line up with TRBD1. The ends lost 0 bases at V and 4 bases at J; junction bases unmatched: 6. The CDR3 loop spans 16 amino acids. Germline values: CDR1 MNHEY, CDR2 SVGEGT. The CDR3 DNA is TGTGCCAGCAGTTACTCGCCAAGGACAGGGGGTTACGAGCAGTACTTC. Translation: CASSYSPRTGGYEQYF.